The 30 T cell receptor beta chains in this list originate from one sample, sequenced in a study of control samples from healthy donors and cancer patients. Clones were read by immunoSEQ multiplex PCR, and TCRdb kept only the in-frame ones, dropping some. Of 75,000 to 100,000 clones listed, about 86% are singletons. Source material: blood. The receptors come from a woman aged 45-60 years in good health.

V gene TRBV7-8 combines with J gene TRBJ2-7; D not resolved. The germline V and J ends were trimmed by 1 base and 2 bases, with 9 bases remaining between them. This CDR3 contains 14 residues. The germline V gene has CDR1 SGHVS and CDR2 FQNEAQ. CDR3 sequence: CASSLGPTAYEQYF. In DNA, the CDR3 is TGTGCCAGCAGCTTAGGGCCTACCGCCTACGAGCAGTACTTC. Combining the CDR3 with reference TRBV7-8 and TRBJ2-7 gives the whole variable domain GAGVSQSPRYKVAKRGQDVALRCDPISGHVSLFWYQQALGQGPEFLTYFQNEAQLDKSGLPSDRFFAERPEGSVSTLKIQRTQQEDSAVYLCASSLGPTAYEQYFGPGTRLTVT.

A remark on this clone: One junction end disagrees with the germline gene, perhaps due to a read error. The rearrangement links TRBV12-3 or TRBV12-4 to TRBJ2-7, with TRBD2 matching 7 bases. The CDR3 extends over 12 amino acids. CDR3 sequence: CASSLAVGEQYF. CDR3 DNA: TGTGCCAGCAGTCTAGCGGTAGGCGAGCAGTACTTC.

The chain uses TRBV19 and TRBJ1-4, with D possibly TRBD1 on 6 matching bases. V was trimmed by 4 bases and J by 5 bases, leaving 11 bases between them. CDR3 length: 14 residues. From germline, CDR1 is LNHDA and CDR2 SQIVND (reference sequence). The CDR3: CASSKKGGNEKLFF. DNA of the CDR3: TGTGCCAGTAGTAAGAAGGGGGGGAATGAAAAACTGTTTTTT.

V and J are TRBV19 and TRBJ2-7; 11 bases agree with TRBD1. The CDR3 totals 16 residues. CDR1 and CDR2 from the germline V gene are LNHDA and SQIVND (reference sequence). V shed 6 bases, J shed 4 bases, and the junction held 11 bases outside the gene matches. The CDR3, as DNA: TGTGCCAGTAGAAGGACAGGGGGCAGTGGGACTTACGAGCAGTACTTC. Its translation: CASRRTGGSGTYEQYF.

This rearrangement joins TRBV18 to TRBJ1-3; no definite D call. The V and J ends lost 8 bases and 0 bases respectively, with 11 bases between them. This CDR3 comprises 14 residues. CDR1 is KGHSH, CDR2 LQKENI, per germline. CDR3 protein: CASASVDSGNTIYF. The CDR3 DNA reads as TGTGCCAGCGCTTCTGTGGACTCTGGAAACACCATATATTTT. Filled out from reference TRBV18 and TRBJ1-3, the complete variable domain reads NAGVMQNPRHLVRRRGQEARLRCSPMKGHSHVYWYRQLPEEGLKFMVYLQKENIIDESGMPKERFSAEFPKEGPSILRIQQVVRGDSAAYFCASASVDSGNTIYFGEGSWLTVV.

Comments on this clone: Its ends do not fully match the called genes, so a read error is possible. This chain connects TRBV7-7 to TRBJ2-3; no reliable D call. CDR3 length: 13 amino acids. Germline V lookup: CDR1 SSHAT, CDR2 FNYEAQ (reference sequence). The CDR3 region is CASSHSVTDTQYF. The CDR3 DNA sequence: TGTGCTAGCAGCCACTCCGTGACAGATACGCAGTATTTT.

This clone showed up just a few times. This rearrangement joins TRBV14 to TRBJ2-7, with a possible D match to TRBD1 (6 bases). In germline, CDR1 is SGHDN, CDR2 FVKESK. V was clipped by 6 bases and J by 6 bases, with 18 bases between them. The CDR3 covers 14 residues. DNA of the CDR3: TGTGCCAGCAGTCACAGGGTTTCTCTCCTCGAGCAGTACTTC. Its protein product is CASSHRVSLLEQYF.

This clone was observed once. V usage is TRBV7-3 and J usage is TRBJ2-1, with 12 bases lining up with TRBD2. There are 14 residues in the CDR3. Losses at the gene ends were 7 bases for V and 5 bases for J; bases not matched to a gene: 3. Looked up from germline, CDR1 is SGHTA and CDR2 is FQGTGA. The DNA of the CDR3 is TGTGCCAGCACCAGACTAGCGGGGGACAATGAGCAGTTCTTC. As protein: CASTRLAGDNEQFF.

CDR3 sequence: CASSRGTENTEAFF. The CDR3 DNA reads as TGTGCCAGCAGCCGTGGAACAGAGAACACTGAAGCTTTCTTT. This chain links TRBV4-2 with TRBJ1-1; D gene uncertain. V lost 4 bases, J lost 1 base, and 10 bases lay in between. The CDR3 is made up of 14 amino acids. The germline CDR1 and CDR2 sequences are LGHNA and YNFKEQ.

V and J are TRBV28 and TRBJ1-5; 7 positions agree with TRBD1. Germline lookup yields CDR1 MDHEN and CDR2 SYDVKM. V shed 4 bases and J 3 bases; nucleotides not matched to a gene: 9. This CDR3 contains 16 residues. The CDR3 region has the DNA TGTGCCAGCAGTTCCCGGGCAGGGGGTATCAATCAGCCCCAGCATTTT. Translating gives CASSSRAGGINQPQHF.

For the CDR3, the DNA is TGTGCCAGTAGTACGGCGGCTAATCAGCCCCAGCATTTT. Residues: CASSTAANQPQHF. J is TRBJ1-5 and V is TRBV19; D remains ambiguous. V lost 4 bases and J lost 4, with 8 bases in between. The CDR3 contains 13 residues. The V gene's germline CDR1 is LNHDA and CDR2 SQIVND (reference sequence).

This rearrangement joins TRBV19 to TRBJ2-2; D is unresolved. CDR1 is LNHDA, CDR2 SQIVND, per germline (reference sequence). The CDR3 is 16 residues long. V lost 7 bases and J lost 3, with 18 bases in between. The CDR3 region has the DNA TGTGCCAGTACCCTAACTACCCTAAAGGACACCGGGGAGCTGTTTTTT. Residues: CASTLTTLKDTGELFF.

The J gene is TRBJ1-2, the V gene TRBV19; 9 bases match TRBD1. CDR1 LNHDA and CDR2 SQIVND come from the germline V gene (reference sequence). J gave up 4 bases and V 7 bases, and 13 bases lay outside the gene matches. This CDR3 spans 16 amino acids. The CDR3 DNA reads TGTGCCAGTATCAACGCCGGGACAGGGAACGGCTATGGCTACACCTTC. This sequence encodes CASINAGTGNGYGYTF.

The chain is built from TRBV12-2 and TRBJ1-3. TRBV12-2 is reported as a pseudogene. The CDR3 runs to 19 residues. The CDR3 spells CASRGHREEVYSSGNTIYF. For the CDR3, the DNA is TGTGCAAGTCGCGGCCACCGGGAGGAGGTTTATAGCTCTGGAAACACCATATATTTT.

The chain uses TRBV19 and TRBJ1-4; tentative D call: TRBD1 (5 bases). This CDR3 has 16 residues. Germline lookup yields CDR1 LNHDA and CDR2 SQIVND (reference sequence). The V and J ends lost 4 bases and 4 bases respectively, with 16 bases between them. The CDR3, as DNA: TGTGCCAGTAGTAAGGGTTTGGGGGTCGGTAATGAAAAACTGTTTTTT. Translated: CASSKGLGVGNEKLFF.

The DNA of the CDR3 is TGCAGCGTGGGGACAAGGACAGGAGGGGAGCAGTACTTC. It codes for CSVGTRTGGEQYF. J is TRBJ2-7 and V is TRBV29-1; a possible D gene is TRBD1 (7 bases). The CDR3 runs 13 residues. CDR1 and CDR2 (germline): SQVTM, ANQGSEA. Trimming cost V 6 bases and J 7 bases, with 19 bases left between them.

The chain combines TRBV11-3 with TRBJ2-3, with D unclear. Trimming removed 3 bases at V and 5 bases at J, with 9 bases between. CDR3 length: 13 amino acids. From germline, CDR1 is SGHNT and CDR2 YENEEA. CDR3 nucleotides: TGTGCCAGCAGCTTGGATTTGGGAGATACGCAGTATTTT. Translating it yields CASSLDLGDTQYF.

V usage is TRBV11-2 and J usage is TRBJ2-2; maybe TRBD2 (5 bases). The CDR3 loop spans 14 amino acids. The V gene's germline CDR1 is SGHAT and CDR2 FQNNGV. Trimming removed 4 bases at V and 8 bases at J, with 14 bases between. The CDR3 DNA sequence: TGTGCCAGCAGCTCCCTCAGTCGAGGGGGGGAGCTGTTTTTT. This codes for CASSSLSRGGELFF.

The rearrangement uses TRBV29-1 and TRBJ1-5; 7 positions agree with TRBD1. This CDR3 comprises 12 residues. Trimming cost V 5 bases and J 6 bases; bases outside gene matches: 4. The germline gives CDR1 SQVTM, CDR2 ANQGSEA. Here the CDR3 reads CSVQTGSQPQHF. The DNA of the CDR3 is TGCAGCGTTCAGACAGGGAGTCAGCCCCAGCATTTT.

This clone was found once. The J gene is TRBJ2-5, the V gene TRBV18; possible D gene TRBD2, 5 bases. V lost 3 bases to trimming and J lost 1 base, with 9 bases between them. Germline assignment: CDR1 KGHSH and CDR2 LQKENI. The length of the CDR3 is 14 residues. The CDR3 sequence: CASSPGLGQETQYF. In nucleotides, the CDR3 is TGTGCCAGCTCACCCGGACTTGGCCAAGAGACCCAGTACTTC. Full variable domain (missing parts from reference TRBV18 and TRBJ2-5): NAGVMQNPRHLVRRRGQEARLRCSPMKGHSHVYWYRQLPEEGLKFMVYLQKENIIDESGMPKERFSAEFPKEGPSILRIQQVVRGDSAAYFCASSPGLGQETQYFGPGTRLLVL.

This clone was recorded only once. The gene calls are TRBV7-3 and TRBJ2-7; tentative D call: TRBD2 (5 bases). This CDR3 spans 12 amino acids. V lost 5 bases and J lost 7, with 12 bases in between. CDR1 SGHTA and CDR2 FQGTGA come from the germline V gene. The CDR3 sequence: CASSPKRVEQYF. The CDR3 coding sequence is TGTGCCAGCAGCCCAAAGAGGGTGGAGCAGTACTTC.

This clone was seen only once. The rearrangement joins TRBV6-1 to TRBJ2-1; D gene ambiguous. The V and J ends lost 7 bases and 4 bases respectively, with 11 bases between them. The CDR3 is 13 residues long. The V gene's germline CDR1 is MNHNS and CDR2 SASEGT. The CDR3 DNA reads as TGTGCCAGCACCCCGACACTTTACAATGAGCAGTTCTTC. Protein: CASTPTLYNEQFF.

The chain uses TRBV2 and TRBJ2-3, with 7 bases identical to TRBD2. V shed 5 bases, J shed 3 bases, and the junction held 5 bases outside the gene matches. Germline-derived CDR1 and CDR2 are SNHLY and FYNNEI. The CDR3 is 14 residues long. The CDR3 loop is CASSWEGGTDTQYF. CDR3 DNA sequence: TGTGCCAGCAGTTGGGAGGGAGGGACAGATACGCAGTATTTT.

V and J are TRBV6-5 and TRBJ2-3; D unclear. This CDR3 spans 11 amino acids. Germline CDR1 and CDR2: MNHEY and SVGAGI. The V end lost 4 bases, the J end lost 5 bases, and 4 bases lay between the germline ends. The CDR3 is CASSFQDTQYF. The CDR3 coding sequence is TGTGCCAGCAGTTTCCAAGATACGCAGTATTTT.

The chain employs TRBV12-3 or TRBV12-4 and TRBJ1-2; D may be TRBD1 (6 bases). Trimming cost V 5 bases and J 8 bases, with 15 bases left between them. The CDR3 has 13 residues. Here the CDR3 DNA reads TGTGCCAGCAGTCTCACAGGGTGGGAAGGCTACACCTTC. Translated, it gives CASSLTGWEGYTF.

V usage is TRBV7-2 and J usage is TRBJ2-5; D is ambiguous. Trimming stripped 6 bases from V and 4 bases from J, with 18 bases between. The CDR3 consists of 15 residues. Germline CDR1 SGHTA, CDR2 FQGNSA. DNA for the CDR3: TGTGCCAGCAGTCTCGACTCAGGAATTGGAGAGACCCAGTACTTC. Translated: CASSLDSGIGETQYF.

The chain has TRBV11-2 and TRBJ1-1; D perhaps matches TRBD1 (6 bases). This CDR3 region has 15 residues. The V and J ends lost 4 bases and 1 base respectively, with 13 bases between them. Germline-derived CDR1 and CDR2 are SGHAT and FQNNGV. CDR3 protein: CASSSRTAANTEAFF. As DNA, the CDR3 is TGTGCCAGCAGCTCTAGGACAGCTGCGAACACTGAAGCTTTCTTT.

The gene calls are TRBV19 and TRBJ2-1, with 7 bases lining up with TRBD1. From germline, CDR1 is LNHDA and CDR2 SQIVND (reference sequence). The ends lost 5 bases at V and 4 bases at J; junction bases unmatched: 8. CDR3 length equals 15 residues. CDR3 sequence (DNA): TGTGCCAGTAGTGAAGGGACAGTACTATACAATGAGCAGTTCTTC. Translated, it gives CASSEGTVLYNEQFF.

This clone was recorded a few times. The gene calls are TRBV4-3 and TRBJ1-1; D remains ambiguous. The germline V gene has CDR1 LGHNA and CDR2 YSLEER. This CDR3 has 12 residues. V was trimmed by 1 base and J by 4 bases, leaving 4 bases between them. This CDR3 is CASSQVGTEAFF. As DNA, the CDR3 is TGCGCCAGCAGCCAAGTGGGCACTGAAGCTTTCTTT.

The V call is TRBV7-2, the J call TRBJ1-1, with 7 bases fitting TRBD1. The J segment lost 7 bases and the V segment lost 5 bases, leaving 7 bases of the junction unmatched. Germline-derived CDR1 and CDR2 are SGHTA and FQGNSA. The CDR3 totals 13 residues. CDR3 amino acids: CASSQTRDSEAFF. The CDR3 DNA follows: TGTGCCAGCAGCCAAACCCGGGACAGTGAAGCTTTCTTT.